This T cell receptor beta chain originates from a study of regulatory T cells in long-lasting Graves disease. Study results and limitations: Shared public clonotypes totalled around 2,900 in persistent patients, compared with 966 in new patients. There was favoring of TRBV28, TRBJ1-2 and TRBJ2-5 in persistent disease.

Sample time point: newly diagnosed GD, antithyroid drugs for less than 3 months. There was RNA extracted from PBMCs, and the TCR library was made from it. EDTA tubes received approximately 9 milliliters of drawn peripheral blood. CDR3 length: 17 amino acids. With V trimmed by 1 base and J by 2 bases, 11 bases remained unmatched. Germline V lookup: CDR1 LGHNA, CDR2 YNFKEQ. This clonotype showed up many times. What it binds is not known. Arm-PCR of CDR3 regions and iRepertoire HTBI primers were the basis on which TCR beta libraries were built. TCRdb analysed the multiplex PCR reads with MiXCR anew, one entry per CDR3 protein. This sample carries around 360,000 distinct CDR3 sequences, around 15% of them seen once, and the ten largest clones take 20%. These data were also filed under a second study, of T cells in Graves' hyperthyroidism and ophthalmopathy. Turning to that study: A median around 6.4 months before onset, the model predicted ophthalmopathy.

This sequence joins TRBV4-2 and TRBJ2-7; TRBD2 agrees at 7 bases. This receptor was obtained from a woman under 30 with Graves disease. Sample: peripheral blood mononuclear cells (PBMCs), taken at new diagnosis, from a patient treated with antithyroid drugs. In DNA form, the CDR3 reads TGTGCCAGCAGCCAAGTATCGTCGGCTAGCGGAACCTACGAGCAGTACTTC. The encoded protein is CASSQVSSASGTYEQYF.